The sequence of this T cell receptor (beta chain) was determined in a study of molecular identifiers for immune sequencing clone quantification. Comment on this clonotype: The junction departs from germline at one end; a sequencing error may be responsible.

MiXCR, run by TCRdb on the PCR reads, gives a single entry per CDR3 protein. The data show about half a million distinct CDR3 sequences, with roughly a fifth seen just once and around 0.84% held by the top ten. The CDR3 consists of 14 residues. Sequences were obtained from naive CD8+ T cells from blood, with Jurkat cell RNA spiked in. Subset defined: FACS-sorted CD8+CD4-CCR7+CD45RA+ naive T cells. The genes are TRBV12-3 or TRBV12-4 and TRBJ2-7; 9 nucleotides agree with TRBD2. This receptor was obtained from a human donor in good health. Some libraries in this study had Jurkat cell RNA spiked in. The CDR3 loop is CASSLSGSGYVQYF. The CDR3 DNA is TGTGCCAGCAGCCTTAGCGGGAGTGGCTACGTGCAGTACTTC.